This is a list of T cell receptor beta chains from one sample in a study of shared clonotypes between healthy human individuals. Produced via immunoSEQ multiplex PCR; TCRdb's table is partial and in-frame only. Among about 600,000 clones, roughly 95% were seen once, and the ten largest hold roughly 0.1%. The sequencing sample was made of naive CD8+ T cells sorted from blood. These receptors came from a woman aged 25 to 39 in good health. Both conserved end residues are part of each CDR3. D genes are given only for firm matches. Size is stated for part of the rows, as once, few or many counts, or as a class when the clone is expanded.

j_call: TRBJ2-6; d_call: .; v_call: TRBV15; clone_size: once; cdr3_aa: CATSGDSGANVLTF; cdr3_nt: TGTGCCACCAGCGGAGACTCTGGGGCCAACGTCCTGACTTTC
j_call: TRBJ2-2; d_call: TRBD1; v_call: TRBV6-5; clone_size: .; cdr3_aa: CASSPGQGNTGELFF; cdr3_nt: TGTGCCAGCAGCCCGGGACAGGGGAACACCGGGGAGCTGTTTTTT
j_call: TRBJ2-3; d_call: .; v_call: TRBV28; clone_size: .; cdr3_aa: CASKGRGWTGDTQYF; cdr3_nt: TGTGCCAGCAAAGGTCGGGGGTGGACCGGGGATACGCAGTATTTT
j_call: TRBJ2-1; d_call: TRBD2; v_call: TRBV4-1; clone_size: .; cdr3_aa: CASSQEGLAGVLYEQFF; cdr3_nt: TGCGCCAGCAGCCAAGAAGGACTAGCGGGAGTTTTATATGAGCAGTTCTTC
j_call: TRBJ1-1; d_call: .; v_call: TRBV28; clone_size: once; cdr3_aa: CASSFSINVGGTEAFF; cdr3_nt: TGTGCCAGCAGTTTTTCGATAAACGTTGGGGGCACTGAAGCTTTCTTT
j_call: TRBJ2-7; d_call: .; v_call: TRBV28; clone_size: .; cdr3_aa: CASRDASYEQYF; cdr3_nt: TGTGCCAGCAGGGACGCATCCTACGAGCAGTACTTC
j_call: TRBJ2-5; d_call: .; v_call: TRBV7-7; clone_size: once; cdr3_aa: CASSGGSTLSGETQYF; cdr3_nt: TGTGCCAGCAGCGGGGGATCGACGCTATCAGGAGAGACCCAGTACTTC
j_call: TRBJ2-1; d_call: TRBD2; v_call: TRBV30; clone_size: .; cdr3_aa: CAWMEREGYNEQFF; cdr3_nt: TGTGCCTGGATGGAGCGGGAGGGGTACAATGAGCAGTTCTTC
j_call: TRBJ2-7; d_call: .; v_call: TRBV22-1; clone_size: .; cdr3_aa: CPGSSLAGVTYEQYF; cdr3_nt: TGTCCTGGGAGCTCCCTAGCGGGAGTTACGTACGAGCAGTACTTC
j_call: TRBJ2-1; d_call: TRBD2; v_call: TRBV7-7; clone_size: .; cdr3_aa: CASSSLAGVANEQFF; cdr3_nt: TGTGCCAGCAGCTCACTAGCGGGAGTAGCGAATGAGCAGTTCTTC
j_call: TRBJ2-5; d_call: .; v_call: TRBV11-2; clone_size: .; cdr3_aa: CASSLGLVGGLSETQYF; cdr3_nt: TGTGCCAGCAGTTTAGGATTGGTGGGAGGTCTCTCAGAGACCCAGTACTTC
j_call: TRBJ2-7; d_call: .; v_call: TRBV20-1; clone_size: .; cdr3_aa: CSARARPEQYF; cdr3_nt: TGCAGTGCTAGAGCGAGACCCGAGCAGTACTTC
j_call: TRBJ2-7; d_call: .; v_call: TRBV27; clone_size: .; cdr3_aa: CASSLSPSVFSYEQYF; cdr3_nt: TGTGCCAGCAGTTTATCCCCCAGCGTTTTCTCCTACGAGCAGTACTTC
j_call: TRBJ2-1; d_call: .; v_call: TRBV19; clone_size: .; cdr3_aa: CASSTSLAKLISYNEQFF; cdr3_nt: TGTGCCAGTAGTACCTCCTTAGCGAAACTTATTTCCTACAATGAGCAGTTCTTC
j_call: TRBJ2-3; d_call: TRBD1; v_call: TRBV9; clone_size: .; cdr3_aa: CASSVAAWTGEADTQYF; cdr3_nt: TGTGCCAGCAGCGTAGCGGCATGGACAGGGGAGGCAGATACGCAGTATTTT
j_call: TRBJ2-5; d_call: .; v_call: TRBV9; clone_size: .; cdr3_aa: CASSGQGGGTQYF; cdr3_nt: TGTGCCAGCAGTGGACAGGGCGGGGGGACCCAGTACTTC
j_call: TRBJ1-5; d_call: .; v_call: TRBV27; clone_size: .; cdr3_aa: CASTPGPYQPQHF; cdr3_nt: TGTGCCAGCACCCCGGGACCGTATCAGCCCCAGCATTTT
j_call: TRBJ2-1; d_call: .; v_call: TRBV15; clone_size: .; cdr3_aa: CATSRDLWVGLDNEQFF; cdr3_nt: TGTGCCACCAGCAGAGATCTCTGGGTGGGCCTCGACAATGAGCAGTTCTTC
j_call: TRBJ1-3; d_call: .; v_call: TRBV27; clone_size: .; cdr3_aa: CASSSAGARNTIYF; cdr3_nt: TGTGCCAGCAGTTCGGCAGGGGCCCGAAACACCATATATTTT
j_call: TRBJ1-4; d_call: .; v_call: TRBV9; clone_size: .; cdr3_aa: CASSSAGGNEKLFF; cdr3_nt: TGTGCCAGCAGCTCCGCCGGGGGTAATGAAAAACTGTTTTTT
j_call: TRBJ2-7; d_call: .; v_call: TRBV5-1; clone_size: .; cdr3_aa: CASSLLRGYEQYF; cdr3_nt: TGCGCCAGCAGCCTACTCCGGGGTTACGAGCAGTACTTC
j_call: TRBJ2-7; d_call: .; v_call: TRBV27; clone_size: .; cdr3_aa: CASSLASSYEQYF; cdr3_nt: TGTGCCAGCAGTTTAGCGAGCTCCTACGAGCAGTACTTC
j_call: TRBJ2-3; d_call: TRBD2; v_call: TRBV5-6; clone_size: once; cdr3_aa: CASTPSGISTDTQYF; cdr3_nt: TGTGCCAGCACTCCAAGCGGGATAAGCACAGATACGCAGTATTTT
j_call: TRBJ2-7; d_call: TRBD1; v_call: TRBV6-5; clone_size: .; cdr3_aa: CASRPRDRVFDEQYF; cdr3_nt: TGTGCCAGCAGACCCCGGGACAGGGTCTTCGACGAGCAGTACTTC
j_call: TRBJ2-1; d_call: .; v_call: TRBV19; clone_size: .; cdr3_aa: CASSIFAGAYNEQFF; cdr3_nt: TGTGCCAGTAGTATCTTTGCTGGGGCCTACAATGAGCAGTTCTTC
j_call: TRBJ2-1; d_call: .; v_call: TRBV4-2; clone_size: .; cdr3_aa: CASSQVVGSSYNEQFF; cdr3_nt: TGTGCCAGCAGCCAGGTAGTGGGGAGCTCCTACAATGAGCAGTTCTTC
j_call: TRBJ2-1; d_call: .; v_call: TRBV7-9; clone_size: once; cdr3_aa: CASSLFDNEQFF; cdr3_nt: TGTGCCAGCAGCTTATTCGACAATGAGCAGTTCTTC
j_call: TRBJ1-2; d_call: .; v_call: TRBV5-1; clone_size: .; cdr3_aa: CASSQAPGRYGYTF; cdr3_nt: TGCGCCAGCAGCCAGGCACCCGGGCGCTATGGCTACACCTTC
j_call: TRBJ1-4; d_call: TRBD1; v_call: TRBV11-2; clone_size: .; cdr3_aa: CASRLDRGGEKLFF; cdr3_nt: TGTGCCAGCAGACTGGACAGGGGCGGTGAAAAACTGTTTTTT
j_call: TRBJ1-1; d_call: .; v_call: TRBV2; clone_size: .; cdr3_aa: CASSEALGGDTEAFF; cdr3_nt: TGTGCCAGCAGTGAAGCGCTGGGGGGAGACACTGAAGCTTTCTTT
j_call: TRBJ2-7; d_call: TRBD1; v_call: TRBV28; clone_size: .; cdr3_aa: CASSQWQGAYEQYF; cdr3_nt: TGTGCCAGCAGCCAGTGGCAGGGGGCCTACGAGCAGTACTTC
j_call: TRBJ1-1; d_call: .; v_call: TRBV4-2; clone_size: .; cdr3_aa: CASSQPGLGAEAFF; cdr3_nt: TGTGCCAGCAGCCAACCAGGGTTAGGCGCTGAAGCTTTCTTT
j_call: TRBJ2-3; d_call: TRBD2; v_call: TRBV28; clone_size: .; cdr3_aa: CASSFPIAGGEDTQYF; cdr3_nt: TGTGCCAGCAGTTTCCCCATAGCGGGAGGGGAAGATACGCAGTATTTT
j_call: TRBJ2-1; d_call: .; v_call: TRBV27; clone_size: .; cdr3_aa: CASSLASAGSSYNEQFF; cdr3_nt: TGTGCCAGCAGTTTAGCGTCCGCGGGGAGCTCCTACAATGAGCAGTTCTTC
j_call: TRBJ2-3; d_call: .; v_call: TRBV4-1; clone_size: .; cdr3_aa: CASSQDLALTDTQYF; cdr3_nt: TGCGCCAGCAGCCAAGATCTAGCGTTGACAGATACGCAGTATTTT
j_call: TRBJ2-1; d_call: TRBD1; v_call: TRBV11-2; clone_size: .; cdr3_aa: CASSPPTLTGVHHNEQFF; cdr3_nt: TGTGCCAGCAGCCCGCCAACCTTGACAGGGGTCCACCACAATGAGCAGTTCTTC
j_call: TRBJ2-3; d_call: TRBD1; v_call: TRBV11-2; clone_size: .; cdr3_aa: CASSDRDSTDTQYF; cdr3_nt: TGTGCCAGCAGCGACAGGGATAGCACAGATACGCAGTATTTT
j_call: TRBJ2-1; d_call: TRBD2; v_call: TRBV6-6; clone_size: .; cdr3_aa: CASSPTSGANNEQFF; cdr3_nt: TGTGCCAGCAGCCCGACTAGCGGGGCTAACAATGAGCAGTTCTTC
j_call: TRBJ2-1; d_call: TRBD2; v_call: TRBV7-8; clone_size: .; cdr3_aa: CASSLVVGTSGSGDNEQFF; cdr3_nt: TGTGCCAGCAGCTTAGTTGTAGGGACTAGCGGGAGTGGGGACAATGAGCAGTTCTTC
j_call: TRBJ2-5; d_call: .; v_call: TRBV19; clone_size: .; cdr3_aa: CASSPDGHYQETQYF; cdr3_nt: TGTGCCAGTAGTCCGGACGGGCACTACCAAGAGACCCAGTACTTC
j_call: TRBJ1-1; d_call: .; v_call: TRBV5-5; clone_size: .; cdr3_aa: CASSRQKMSTEAFF; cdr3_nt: TGTGCCAGCAGCCGACAGAAGATGAGCACTGAAGCTTTCTTT
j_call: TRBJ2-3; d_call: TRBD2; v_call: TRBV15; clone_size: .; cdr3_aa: CATSGSGGSTDTQYF; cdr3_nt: TGTGCCACCAGCGGAAGCGGGGGTTCTACAGATACGCAGTATTTT
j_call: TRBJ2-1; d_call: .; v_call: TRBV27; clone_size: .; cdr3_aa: CASSFPSPSQQFF; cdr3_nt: TGTGCCAGCAGTTTTCCCTCCCCCAGTCAACAGTTCTTC
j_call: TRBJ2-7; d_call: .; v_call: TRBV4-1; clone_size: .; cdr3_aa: CASSATTSNGFYEQYF; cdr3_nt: TGCGCCAGCAGCGCGACCACTAGCAATGGTTTCTACGAGCAGTACTTC
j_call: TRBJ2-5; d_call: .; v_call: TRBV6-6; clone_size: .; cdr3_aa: CASSYVDRMETQYF; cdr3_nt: TGTGCCAGCAGTTACGTCGACAGGATGGAGACCCAGTACTTC
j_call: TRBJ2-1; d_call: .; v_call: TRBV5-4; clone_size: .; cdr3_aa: CASSGQGTHNEQFF; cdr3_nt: TGTGCCAGCAGCGGCCAGGGGACCCACAATGAGCAGTTCTTC
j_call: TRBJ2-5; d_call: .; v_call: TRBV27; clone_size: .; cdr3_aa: CASSLWAGNQETQYF; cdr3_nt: TGTGCCAGCAGTTTATGGGCAGGAAACCAAGAGACCCAGTACTTC
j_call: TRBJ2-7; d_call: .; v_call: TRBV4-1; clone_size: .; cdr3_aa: CASSQGPHPHIEQYF; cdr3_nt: TGCGCCAGCAGCCAGGGGCCTCACCCCCATATCGAGCAGTACTTC
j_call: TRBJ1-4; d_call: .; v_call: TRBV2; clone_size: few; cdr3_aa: CASSSASGKLFF; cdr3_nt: TGTGCCAGCAGTTCAGCGAGTGGAAAACTGTTTTTT
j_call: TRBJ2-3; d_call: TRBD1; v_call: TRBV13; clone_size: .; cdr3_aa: CASSPGTGQDTQYF; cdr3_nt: TGTGCCAGCAGCCCAGGGACAGGGCAAGATACGCAGTATTTT
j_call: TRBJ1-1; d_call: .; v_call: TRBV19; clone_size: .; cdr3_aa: CASSPGTAALYTEAFF; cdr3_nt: TGTGCCAGTAGCCCTGGGACTGCGGCCCTTTACACTGAAGCTTTCTTT
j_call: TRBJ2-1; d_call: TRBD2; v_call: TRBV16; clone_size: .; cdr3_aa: CASSLTSGRPSNEQFF; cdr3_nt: TGTGCCAGCAGCCTAACTAGCGGGAGACCGTCCAATGAGCAGTTCTTC